A selection of T cell receptor beta chains follows, all from one sample in a study of blood T cell repertoires in COVID-19. TCRdb's copy holds only in-frame clones and misses some; the assay was immunoSEQ multiplex PCR. This sample carries a few hundred thousand clones, over 65% of them seen once, and the ten largest clones take 1.1%. Sample: peripheral blood. The receptor set was obtained from a human donor with acute or convalescent COVID-19. The donor label of this sample is uncertain. The CDR3 runs from the conserved cysteine through the conserved F or W. The D gene is left open where the match is weak. Size is omitted from some rows. Given values are once, few, many or a class for expanded clones.

J gene	V gene	clone size	D gene	CDR3 DNA	CDR3 protein
TRBJ2-2	TRBV6-5	NA	NA	TGTGCCAGCAGTTACCGCAGGGTGGGAGGGGAGCTGTTTTTT	CASSYRRVGGELFF
TRBJ1-5	TRBV7-8	NA	TRBD1	TGTGCCAGCAGCTTAGGATTTGTTTGGACAGGTAATCAGCCCCAGCATTTT	CASSLGFVWTGNQPQHF
TRBJ1-1	TRBV30	NA	TRBD1	TGTGCCTGGAGTGTAAGGGGGACAGGAGTTTGGGGGGCTTTCTTT	CAWSVRGTGVWGAFF
TRBJ1-3	TRBV6-6	few	TRBD1	TGTGCCAGCAGTCCTGGACAGGGGCCTGGAAACACCATATATTTT	CASSPGQGPGNTIYF
TRBJ1-4	TRBV6-6	few	TRBD1	TGTGCCAGCAGTTGGAGACACAGGGGGCCGGGGGTTGAACTGTTTTTT	CASSWRHRGPGVELFF
TRBJ1-5	TRBV28	few	NA	TGTGCCAGCAGACCGACAGAAAATCAGCCCCAGCATTTT	CASRPTENQPQHF
TRBJ1-5	TRBV4-1	NA	NA	TGCGCCAGCAGCCAAGAAGCCAGGGGAAGGAATCAGCCCCAGCATTTT	CASSQEARGRNQPQHF
TRBJ2-5	TRBV7-9	NA	TRBD2	TGTGCCAGCAGCCGCTGGGGGACTAGCAGCCAAGAGACCCAGTACTTC	CASSRWGTSSQETQYF
TRBJ1-2	TRBV2	NA	TRBD1	TGTGCCAGCAGCTCGGCAGGGGGCGGAATCTATGGCTACACCTTC	CASSSAGGGIYGYTF
TRBJ1-1	TRBV14	NA	TRBD1	TGTGCCAGCAGCCAAGGCTTACACAGGGGGTTAAGGAACACTGAAGCTTTCTTT	CASSQGLHRGLRNTEAFF
TRBJ1-5	TRBV25-1	NA	NA	TGTGCCAGCAGCGGTGTCCATAGCAATCAGCCCCAGCATTTT	CASSGVHSNQPQHF
TRBJ1-1	TRBV28	NA	NA	TGTGCCAGCAGTTTCTCACTCACTGAAGCTTTCTTT	CASSFSLTEAFF
TRBJ1-2	TRBV28	NA	NA	TGTGCCAGCAGTCTCCCCAGGCCGAACTATGGCTACACCTTC	CASSLPRPNYGYTF
TRBJ2-1	TRBV9	NA	TRBD2	TGTGCCAGCAGCGTGGGCTCGGGACTAGCGGCGGATGAGCAGTTCTTC	CASSVGSGLAADEQFF
TRBJ2-7	TRBV5-1	NA	NA	TGCGCCAGCAGCTTGGCCCCAGGGATCTCCTACGAGCAGTACTTC	CASSLAPGISYEQYF
TRBJ1-5	TRBV6-1	NA	NA	TGTGCCAGCAGTGATAGGACACGGATTAACCCCTATAGCAATCAGCCCCAGCATTTT	CASSDRTRINPYSNQPQHF
TRBJ2-2	TRBV5-1	NA	TRBD1	TGCGCCAGCAGCAGGGCCGGGACAGGGAACACCGGGGAGCTGTTTTTT	CASSRAGTGNTGELFF
TRBJ1-5	TRBV7-9	NA	TRBD1	TGTGCCAGCAGCACAGGGGCTAATCAGCCCCAGCATTTT	CASSTGANQPQHF
TRBJ2-1	TRBV7-6	NA	NA	TGTGCCACAACAGAGCACAATGAGCAGTTCTTC	CATTEHNEQFF
TRBJ2-3	TRBV2	NA	NA	TGTGCCAGCAGTGCGGGGGGCGTGACAGATACGCAGTATTTT	CASSAGGVTDTQYF
TRBJ2-3	TRBV5-6	NA	TRBD2	TGTGCCAGCTCTATAGGGAGGACTAGTGCAGATACGCAGTATTTT	CASSIGRTSADTQYF
TRBJ1-6	TRBV6-5	NA	NA	TGTGCCAGCAGTTACGAGAGCTCCTATAATTCACCCCTCCACTTT	CASSYESSYNSPLHF
TRBJ2-3	TRBV15	NA	NA	TGTGCCACCAGTCCTGCCGACAGCCCCACAGATACGCAGTATTTT	CATSPADSPTDTQYF
TRBJ1-2	TRBV25-1	NA	NA	TGTGCCAGCAAAATCAGAAAACAGGGCCACTATGGCTACACCTTC	CASKIRKQGHYGYTF
TRBJ2-2	TRBV10-3	NA	NA	TGTGCCATCAGTGAGTCGAAGAGCGTTGGCACCGGGGAGCTGTTTTTT	CAISESKSVGTGELFF
TRBJ1-1	TRBV6-5	few	TRBD1	TGTGCCAGCAGAGTGGACAGGGGGGCGGGTGAAGCTTTCTTT	CASRVDRGAGEAFF
TRBJ2-3	TRBV5-1	NA	TRBD2	TGCGCCAGCAGCGGCGGGACTAGCGGGGGTATTAGTCGAACAGATACGCAGTATTTT	CASSGGTSGGISRTDTQYF
TRBJ2-1	TRBV3-1/TRBV3-2	once	TRBD2	TGTGCCAGCAGCCAAGAGCGGGGGGACTCCTCCTACAATGAGCAGTTCTTC	CASSQERGDSSYNEQFF
TRBJ1-2	TRBV19	NA	NA	TGTGCCAGTAGTCGCGTGGACAGCTATGGCTACACCTTC	CASSRVDSYGYTF
TRBJ2-7	TRBV7-9	few	TRBD1	TGTGCCAGCAGCTCCCCCCCCACTGGACAGGGCCCCTACCACGAGCAGTACTTC	CASSSPPTGQGPYHEQYF
TRBJ1-3	TRBV4-2	NA	TRBD1	TGTGCCAGCAGCCTAACACCATTGACAGGGAAAGGAAACACCATATATTTT	CASSLTPLTGKGNTIYF
TRBJ2-7	TRBV19	NA	TRBD2	TGTGCCAGTAGTACCCGGGCGGGGGTGTCCGAGGAGCAGTACTTC	CASSTRAGVSEEQYF
TRBJ1-5	TRBV3-1/TRBV3-2	NA	NA	TGTGCCAGCAGCCAGGGGGGGTCACGAAATCAGCCCCAGCATTTT	CASSQGGSRNQPQHF
TRBJ1-1	TRBV6-4	NA	NA	TGTGCCAGCCCGTCCTTACGCTCGGGCACTGAAGCTTTCTTT	CASPSLRSGTEAFF
TRBJ2-7	TRBV2	once	NA	TGTGCCAGCCGGCGGGACTCCTCCTACGAGCAGTACTTC	CASRRDSSYEQYF
TRBJ1-5	TRBV6-1	NA	NA	TGTGCCAGCAGTTCTCAGATAAATCAGCCCCAGCATTTT	CASSSQINQPQHF
TRBJ2-7	TRBV7-8	NA	NA	TGTGCCAGCAGCTCCTACCAGGCGGGTGGATACGAGCAGTACTTC	CASSSYQAGGYEQYF
TRBJ1-2	TRBV5-1	NA	NA	TGCGCCAGCAGCTTGGATCCAGGACTCAACTATGGCTACACCTTC	CASSLDPGLNYGYTF
TRBJ2-1	TRBV10-1	NA	TRBD1	TGCGCCAGCAGTGGTCGGGGGACAGGGTCTTCGCCGAGGTTGAATGAGCAGTTCTTC	CASSGRGTGSSPRLNEQFF
TRBJ1-6	TRBV4-1	NA	NA	TGCGCCAGCAGCGGGGGCTCATCTAATTCACCCCTCCACTTT	CASSGGSSNSPLHF
TRBJ1-3	TRBV28	NA	TRBD1	TGTGCCAGCAGTTCCCCACAGGGGGTTTCTGGAAACACCATATATTTT	CASSSPQGVSGNTIYF
TRBJ1-6	TRBV5-1	NA	TRBD1	TGCGCCAGCAGCTTAACGCCGGGACAGGGGGTTGGGTCACCCCTCCACTTT	CASSLTPGQGVGSPLHF
TRBJ1-2	TRBV6-4	NA	NA	TGTGCCAGCAGAGGACAGAACTATGGCTACACCTTC	CASRGQNYGYTF
TRBJ1-5	TRBV6-1	NA	TRBD1	TGTGCCAGCAGTGAAGAGAAGGGACAGGGATCCAATCAGCCCCAGCATTTT	CASSEEKGQGSNQPQHF
TRBJ2-7	TRBV7-9	NA	TRBD1	TGTGCCAGCAGCTCCGAGACAGGGGCTAGGGAGCAGTACTTC	CASSSETGAREQYF
TRBJ2-7	TRBV7-6	NA	NA	TGTGCCAGCAGTAAAAGGAGGGGCACAGGCGTAGACTCCTACGAGCAGTACTTC	CASSKRRGTGVDSYEQYF
TRBJ2-1	TRBV7-9	NA	TRBD2	TGTGCCAGCAGCCCGACGACTAGCGGGAGGGCCGATGAGCAGTTCTTC	CASSPTTSGRADEQFF
TRBJ2-3	TRBV30	few	TRBD2	TGTGCCTGGAGAGCGGGGGGGCCGGGAGATACGCAGTATTTT	CAWRAGGPGDTQYF
TRBJ1-2	TRBV5-1	NA	NA	TGCGCCAGCAGATTCATCCAGGGAATTAACTATGGCTACACCTTC	CASRFIQGINYGYTF
TRBJ2-1	TRBV6-5	NA	NA	TGTGCCAGCAGTTACTCAGGAGGGAGGCCGTACAATGAGCAGTTCTTC	CASSYSGGRPYNEQFF
TRBJ2-7	TRBV27	NA	TRBD1	TGTGCCAGCAACCCGACAGGGCCCACCGGTGAGCAGTACTTC	CASNPTGPTGEQYF
TRBJ2-5	TRBV7-9	once	TRBD2	TGTGCCAGCAGCTCGCTTACTAGCGGGGGGGTACAAGAGACCCAGTACTTC	CASSSLTSGGVQETQYF
TRBJ2-1	TRBV7-9	NA	TRBD2	TGTGCCAGCAGCCAAGGGGAGCGGGAGGGATCCTCCTACAATGAGCAGTTCTTC	CASSQGEREGSSYNEQFF
TRBJ2-1	TRBV7-7	NA	TRBD2	TGTGCCAGCAGCGCCATGGGACTAGCGGGGGAGGAGCAGTTCTTC	CASSAMGLAGEEQFF
TRBJ2-1	TRBV5-4	few	TRBD1	TGTGCCAGCAGCTTGGCGAGGGGGCGACGGTTTGATGAGCAGTTCTTC	CASSLARGRRFDEQFF
TRBJ1-6	TRBV7-9	few	NA	TGTGCCAGCAGCAAACTGCAATCTGGAGCACCCCTCCACTTT	CASSKLQSGAPLHF
TRBJ2-7	TRBV27	few	NA	TGTGCCAGCAGTTTAATGGGGGGTTTCTACGAGCAGTACTTC	CASSLMGGFYEQYF
TRBJ1-1	TRBV6-5	NA	NA	TGTGCCAGCTCTAGCGGCGGGGGCGCGTACACTGAAGCTTTCTTT	CASSSGGGAYTEAFF
TRBJ1-1	TRBV3-1/TRBV3-2	few	TRBD1	TGTGCCAGCAGCCCAGACCGCCGGACAGGTATGAACACTGAAGCTTTCTTT	CASSPDRRTGMNTEAFF